Below, 8 T cell receptor beta chains from the same sample are listed, as sequenced in a study of CD8+ T cells in alopecia areata. Specified treatment: oral pan-JAK inhibitor, 5-10 mg twice daily. RNA, once extracted, was reverse transcribed into cDNA for use as the sequencing template. Produced via immunoSEQ multiplex PCR; TCRdb's table is partial and in-frame only. Among about 300,000 clones listed, roughly 64% were seen once. This specimen consisted of CD4+ T cells sorted from blood, obtained at week 24, from a patient treated with tofacitinib. The receptors stem from a human donor with alopecia areata.

The chain carries TRBV29-1 and TRBJ1-2; D gene uncertain. The CDR3 contains 15 residues. Germline values: CDR1 SQVTM, CDR2 ANQGSEA. With 3 bases removed from V and 2 bases from J, the gap between germline ends came to 16 bases. CDR3 bases: TGCAGCGTTGATAAATCGGGCAGCTCAAACTATGGCTACACCTTC. Protein product: CSVDKSGSSNYGYTF.

This chain links TRBV14 with TRBJ1-6, with a possible D match to TRBD1 (5 bases). Trimming removed 1 base at V and 8 bases at J, with 12 bases between. Per germline, CDR1 SGHDN and CDR2 FVKESK. The length of the CDR3 is 15 residues. Written as DNA, the CDR3 is TGTGCCAGCAGCCAAGCGGGGGTTTTTGATTCACCCCTCCACTTT. Its protein is CASSQAGVFDSPLHF.

This rearrangement joins TRBV5-4 to TRBJ2-5; TRBD1 matches 7 bases. With 5 bases clipped from V and 3 bases from J, the junction kept 7 bases outside the gene matches. The CDR3 is 14 amino acids. The germline V gene has CDR1 SGHNT and CDR2 YYREEE (reference sequence). This chain's CDR3 is CASSPTGAEETQYF. The CDR3 bases are TGTGCCAGCAGTCCTACAGGGGCTGAAGAGACCCAGTACTTC.

Concerning this clone: Other DNA variants within this sample encode the same CDR3. The rearrangement uses TRBV20-1 and TRBJ2-5, with D perhaps TRBD2 (6 bases). The germline gives CDR1 DFQATT, CDR2 SNEGSKA (reference sequence). The CDR3 loop spans 11 amino acids. V dropped 6 bases and J dropped 5 bases, with 10 bases sitting between them. CDR3 coding DNA: TGCAGTGCCCGACGGGGGGAGACCCAGTACTTC. This encodes CSARRGETQYF.

The chain joins TRBV6-6 to TRBJ2-3; 11 bases map to TRBD1. This CDR3 region has 15 residues. In germline, CDR1 is MNHNY, CDR2 SVGAGI (reference sequence). J was trimmed by 7 bases and V by 5 bases; bases with no gene match: 8. The CDR3 bases are TGTGCCAGCAGTCTCGGGACAGGGGGAGCAAATACGCAGTATTTT. Translation gives CASSLGTGGANTQYF.

The chain carries TRBV11-1 and TRBJ2-7; tentative D call: TRBD1 (6 bases). The CDR3 consists of 13 residues. V dropped 7 bases and J dropped 1 base, with 11 bases sitting between them. Germline CDR1 and CDR2: SGHAT and FQDESV (reference sequence). The CDR3 here is CASNDRLSYEQYF. The DNA for the CDR3 is TGTGCCAGCAACGACAGGTTATCCTACGAGCAGTACTTC.

A remark on this clone: This same CDR3 is encoded by further DNA sequences in the sample. This sequence joins TRBV9 and TRBJ2-3; D is undetermined. The germline V gene has CDR1 SGDLS and CDR2 YYNGEE. Trimming removed 2 bases at V and 1 base at J, with 5 bases between. CDR3 length: 13 amino acids. The CDR3 spells CASSVGGTDTQYF. The CDR3 bases are TGTGCCAGCAGCGTTGGGGGCACAGATACGCAGTATTTT. Full variable domain (rest looked up from reference TRBV9 and TRBJ2-3): DSGVTQTPKHLITATGQRVTLRCSPRSGDLSVYWYQQSLDQGLQFLIQYYNGEERAKGNILERFSAQQFPDLHSELNLSSLELGDSALYFCASSVGGTDTQYFGPGTRLTVL.

The rearrangement joins TRBV15 to TRBJ2-4; D not resolved. In germline, CDR1 is LNHNV, CDR2 YYDKDF (reference sequence). Trimming took off 1 base at V and 8 bases at J, with 15 bases between the two ends. This CDR3 is built from 15 residues. CDR3 region: CATSRGASSSDIQYF. The DNA of the CDR3 is TGTGCCACCAGCAGAGGGGCGAGCTCGTCGGACATTCAGTACTTC.